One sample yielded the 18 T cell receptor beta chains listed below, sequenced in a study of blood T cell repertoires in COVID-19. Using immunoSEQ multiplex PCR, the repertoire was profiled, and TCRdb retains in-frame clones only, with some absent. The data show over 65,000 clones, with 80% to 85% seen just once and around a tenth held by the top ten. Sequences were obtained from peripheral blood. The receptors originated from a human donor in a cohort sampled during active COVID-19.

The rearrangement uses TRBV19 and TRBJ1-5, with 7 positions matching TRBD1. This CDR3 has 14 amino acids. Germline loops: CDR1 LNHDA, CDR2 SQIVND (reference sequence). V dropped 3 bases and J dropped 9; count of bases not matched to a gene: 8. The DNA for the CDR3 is TGTGCCAGTAGTATTAAGACAGGGTCGGGGCCCCAGCATTTT. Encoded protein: CASSIKTGSGPQHF.

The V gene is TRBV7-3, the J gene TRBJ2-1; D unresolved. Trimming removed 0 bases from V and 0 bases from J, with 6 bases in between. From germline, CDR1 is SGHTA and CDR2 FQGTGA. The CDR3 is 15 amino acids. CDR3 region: CASSLTESSYNEQFF. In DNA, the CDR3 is TGTGCCAGCAGCTTAACAGAGAGCTCCTACAATGAGCAGTTCTTC.

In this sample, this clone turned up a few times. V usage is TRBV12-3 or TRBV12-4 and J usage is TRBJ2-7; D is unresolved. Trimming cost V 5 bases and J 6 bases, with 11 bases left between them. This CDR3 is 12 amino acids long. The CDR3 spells CASSVSPGEQYF. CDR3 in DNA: TGTGCCAGCAGTGTAAGTCCGGGCGAGCAGTACTTC.

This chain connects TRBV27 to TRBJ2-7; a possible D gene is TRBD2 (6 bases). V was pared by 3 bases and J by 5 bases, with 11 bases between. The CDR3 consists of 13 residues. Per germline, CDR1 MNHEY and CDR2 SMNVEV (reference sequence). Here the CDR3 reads CASSLRRRDEQYF. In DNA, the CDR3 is TGTGCCAGCAGTTTGCGACGGAGGGACGAGCAGTACTTC.

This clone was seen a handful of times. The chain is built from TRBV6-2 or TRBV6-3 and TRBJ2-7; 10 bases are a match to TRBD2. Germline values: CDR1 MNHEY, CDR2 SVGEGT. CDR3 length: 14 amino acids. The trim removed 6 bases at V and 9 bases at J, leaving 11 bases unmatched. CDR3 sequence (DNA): TGTGCCAGCAGCCGCGGGACTAGCGCGCTTGGGCAGTACTTC. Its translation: CASSRGTSALGQYF.

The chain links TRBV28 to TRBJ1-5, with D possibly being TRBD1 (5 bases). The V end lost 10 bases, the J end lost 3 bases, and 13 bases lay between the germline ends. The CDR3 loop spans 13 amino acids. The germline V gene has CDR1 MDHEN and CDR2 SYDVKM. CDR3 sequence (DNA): TGTGCCACCCAGGGCCAACCCAATCAGCCCCAGCATTTT. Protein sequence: CATQGQPNQPQHF.

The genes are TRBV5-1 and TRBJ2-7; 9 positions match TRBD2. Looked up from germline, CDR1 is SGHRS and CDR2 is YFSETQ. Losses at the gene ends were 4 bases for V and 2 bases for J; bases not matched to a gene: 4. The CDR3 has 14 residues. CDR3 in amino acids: CASSPSGVPYEQYF. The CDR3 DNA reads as TGCGCCAGCAGCCCTAGCGGGGTCCCCTACGAGCAGTACTTC.

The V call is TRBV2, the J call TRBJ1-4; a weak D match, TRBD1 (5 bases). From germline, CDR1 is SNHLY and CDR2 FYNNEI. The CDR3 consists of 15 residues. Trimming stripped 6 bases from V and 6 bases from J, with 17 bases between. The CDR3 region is CASRDSRGWDEKLFF. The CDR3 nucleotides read TGTGCCAGCAGAGACAGCCGGGGGTGGGATGAAAAACTGTTTTTT.

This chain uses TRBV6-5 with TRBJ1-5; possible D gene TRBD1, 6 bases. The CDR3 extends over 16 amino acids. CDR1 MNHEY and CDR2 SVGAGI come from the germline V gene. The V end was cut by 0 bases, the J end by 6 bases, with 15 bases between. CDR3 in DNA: TGTGCCAGCAGTTACTCGACCCCACAGGGTGGTCAGCCCCAGCATTTT. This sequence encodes CASSYSTPQGGQPQHF.

In DNA form, the CDR3 reads TGTGCCAGTAGTAGCCAACGGACAGGGGAGACTGAAGCTTTCTTT. Translated: CASSSQRTGETEAFF. The chain couples TRBV19 to TRBJ1-1; 9 nucleotides align to TRBD1. Germline V gene sequence: CDR1 LNHDA, CDR2 SQIVND (reference sequence). V dropped 4 bases and J dropped 5; count of bases not matched to a gene: 8. This CDR3 contains 15 residues.

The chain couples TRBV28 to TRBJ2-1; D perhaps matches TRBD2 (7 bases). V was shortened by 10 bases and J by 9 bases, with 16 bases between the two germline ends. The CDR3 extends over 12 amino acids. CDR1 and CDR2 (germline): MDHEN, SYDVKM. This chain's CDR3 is CATWGGGFEQFF. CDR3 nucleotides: TGTGCCACCTGGGGCGGGGGCTTTGAGCAGTTCTTC.

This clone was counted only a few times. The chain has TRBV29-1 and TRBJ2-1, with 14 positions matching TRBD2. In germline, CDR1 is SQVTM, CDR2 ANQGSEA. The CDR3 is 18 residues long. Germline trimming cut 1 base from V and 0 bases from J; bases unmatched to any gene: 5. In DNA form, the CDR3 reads TGCAGCGTTGAAGGACTAGCGGGAGGGCAGAGCTCCTACAATGAGCAGTTCTTC. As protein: CSVEGLAGGQSSYNEQFF.

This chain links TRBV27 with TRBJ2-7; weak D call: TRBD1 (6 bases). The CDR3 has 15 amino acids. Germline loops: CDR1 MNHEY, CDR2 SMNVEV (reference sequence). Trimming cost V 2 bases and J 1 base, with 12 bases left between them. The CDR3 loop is CASSLVAGASYEQYF. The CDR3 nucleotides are TGTGCCAGCAGTTTAGTGGCAGGGGCGTCCTACGAGCAGTACTTC.

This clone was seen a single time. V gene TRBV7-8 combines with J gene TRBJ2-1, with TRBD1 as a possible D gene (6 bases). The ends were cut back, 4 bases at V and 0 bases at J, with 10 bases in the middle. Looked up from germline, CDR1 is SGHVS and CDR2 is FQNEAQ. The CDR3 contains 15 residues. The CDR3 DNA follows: TGTGCCAGCAGCTACACAGGGAGCTCCTACAATGAGCAGTTCTTC. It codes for CASSYTGSSYNEQFF.

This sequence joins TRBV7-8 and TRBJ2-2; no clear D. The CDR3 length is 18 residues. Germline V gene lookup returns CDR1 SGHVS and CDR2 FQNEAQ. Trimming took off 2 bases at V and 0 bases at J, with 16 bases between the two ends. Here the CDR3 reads CASSLHLYDISNTGELFF. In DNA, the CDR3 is TGTGCCAGCAGCTTACATCTATACGACATCTCGAACACCGGGGAGCTGTTTTTT.

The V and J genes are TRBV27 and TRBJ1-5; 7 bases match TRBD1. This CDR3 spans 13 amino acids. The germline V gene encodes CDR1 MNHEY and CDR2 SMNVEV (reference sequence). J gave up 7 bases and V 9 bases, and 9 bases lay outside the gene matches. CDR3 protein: CASATGTWQPQHF. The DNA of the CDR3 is TGTGCCAGTGCGACAGGGACTTGGCAGCCCCAGCATTTT.

The CDR3 protein is CASSLPPGQGDTIYF. The CDR3 coding sequence is TGTGCCAGCAGCCTACCACCTGGACAGGGCGACACCATATATTTT. The V and J genes are TRBV11-2 and TRBJ1-3; 8 nucleotides align to TRBD1. The V segment lost 5 bases and the J segment 8 bases; nucleotides outside the gene matches: 11. The CDR3 has 15 residues. The germline gives CDR1 SGHAT, CDR2 FQNNGV. Drawing the rest from reference TRBV11-2 and TRBJ1-3, the complete variable domain is EAGVAQSPRYKIIEKRQSVAFWCNPISGHATLYWYQQILGQGPKLLIQFQNNGVVDDSQLPKDRFSAERLKGVDSTLKIQPAKLEDSAVYLCASSLPPGQGDTIYFGEGSWLTVV.

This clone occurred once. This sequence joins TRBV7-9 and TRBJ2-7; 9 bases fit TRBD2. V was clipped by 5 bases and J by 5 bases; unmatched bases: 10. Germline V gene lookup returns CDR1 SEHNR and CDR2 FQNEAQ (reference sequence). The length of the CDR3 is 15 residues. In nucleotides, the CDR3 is TGTGCCAGCAGCCACGTGGCGGGAGGGCGGGACGAGCAGTACTTC. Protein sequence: CASSHVAGGRDEQYF.